A selection of T cell receptor beta chains follows, all from one sample in a study of blood T cells in healthy people across ages. From the 5' RACE reads, TCRdb called clonotypes with MiXCR, one entry per CDR3 protein. The sample has about 510,000 distinct CDR3 sequences; around a quarter are singletons. The sample also formed part of further work on T cells of mothers and their children.

Specimen: blood. The receptors originated from a boy younger than 10 in good health. Both conserved end residues are part of each CDR3. The order of the fields is D gene, clone size, V gene, J gene, CDR3 DNA, CDR3 protein. A D gene is named only where the DNA matches it firmly. The size entry is marked missing in some rows and otherwise reads once, few, many or a size class.

>-|few|TRBV4-1|TRBJ1-5
TGCGCCAGCAGCCAAGAAGGGGTCCAGGTGAATCAGCCCCAGCATTTT
CASSQEGVQVNQPQHF
>-|few|TRBV29-1|TRBJ2-7
TGCAGCGTGAGGGCCCTCGGGGCAGGACGACCCCCCTACGAGCAGTACTTC
CSVRALGAGRPPYEQYF
>TRBD2|few|TRBV6-6|TRBJ2-3
TGTGCCAGCACATTAGCGGGGGTCACAGATACGCAGTATTTT
CASTLAGVTDTQYF
>TRBD1|-|TRBV6-2/TRBV6-3|TRBJ2-2
TGTGCCAGCAGTTACTGGGGGACAGCTAACACCGGGGAGCTGTTTTTT
CASSYWGTANTGELFF
>TRBD1|-|TRBV28|TRBJ2-1
TGTGCCATAACACCGGGACAGCGATACAATGAGCAGTTCTTC
CAITPGQRYNEQFF
>TRBD1|-|TRBV7-9|TRBJ1-6
TGTGCCAGCAGCCTGACAGGGGCCAATTCACCCCTCCACTTT
CASSLTGANSPLHF
>-|few|TRBV2|TRBJ2-7
TGTGCCAGCAGTGACCTACACTCCTACGAGCAGTACTTC
CASSDLHSYEQYF
>TRBD1|few|TRBV5-1|TRBJ1-4
TGCGCCAGCAGCCGAACCGGGACAGGGGGTGAAAAACTGTTTTTT
CASSRTGTGGEKLFF
>TRBD2|-|TRBV6-5|TRBJ2-1
TGTGCCAGCAGTTACTCTGGCCTAGCGGGGGTCTGCAATGAGCAGTTCTTC
CASSYSGLAGVCNEQFF
>-|few|TRBV7-9|TRBJ1-6
TGTGCCAGCAGCCCCCGGGGACTCGAATATAATTCACCCCTCCACTTT
CASSPRGLEYNSPLHF
>-|-|TRBV7-2|TRBJ2-1
TGTGCCAGCAGCCCTACCAGAAGCTCCTACAATGAGCAGTTCTTC
CASSPTRSSYNEQFF
>-|few|TRBV10-2|TRBJ2-3
TGCGCCAGCAGCCCCTCGGGCGGAATAGATACGCAGTATTTT
CASSPSGGIDTQYF
>TRBD2|-|TRBV28|TRBJ2-7
TGTGCCAGCAGTTTAGTAGGACTAGCGGGCTCCTACGAGCAGTACTTC
CASSLVGLAGSYEQYF
>-|-|TRBV2|TRBJ1-2
TGTGCCAGCAGTCCCCCACGAGGACAGACGATTAACTATGGCTACACCTTC
CASSPPRGQTINYGYTF
>-|few|TRBV29-1|TRBJ2-1
TGCAGCGAGCCTCCCTGCAATGAGCAGTTCTTC
CSEPPCNEQFF
>TRBD2|few|TRBV7-9|TRBJ2-5
TGTGCCAGCAGCTTCCCAGCGGGGGTTCTTGGGGCGACCCAGTACTTC
CASSFPAGVLGATQYF
>-|-|TRBV6-5|TRBJ2-7
TGTGCCAGCAGTTACTCCGCCTCCTACGAGCAGTACTTC
CASSYSASYEQYF
>-|-|TRBV20-1|TRBJ2-5
TGCAGTGCTTTTCCCGGCAGGATGGCAACGAGGTACCAAGAGACCCAGTACTTC
CSAFPGRMATRYQETQYF
>-|many|TRBV5-1|TRBJ2-5
TGCGCCAGCAGCTTGGATGGAGTTGGAGGAGAGACCCAGTACTTC
CASSLDGVGGETQYF
>TRBD2|few|TRBV19|TRBJ2-7
TGTGCCAGTAGTGATCGGGGGGTCGACGAGCAGTACTTC
CASSDRGVDEQYF
>-|-|TRBV6-6|TRBJ2-5
TGTGCCAGCACCTCGGAGAGGGACCAAGAGACCCAGTGCTTC
CASTSERDQETQCF
>TRBD2|-|TRBV10-3|TRBJ2-5
TGTGCCATCAGTGAGTCGCCAGGGAGGGGGACCCAGTACTTC
CAISESPGRGTQYF
>-|-|TRBV29-1|TRBJ2-5
TGCAGCGTTGAGGGAGCCCAAGAGACCCAGTACTTC
CSVEGAQETQYF
>-|-|TRBV3-1|TRBJ2-6
TGTGCCAGCAGCCAAGAGGGCCAGGGCGCATTCTCTGGGGCCAACGTCCTGACTTTC
CASSQEGQGAFSGANVLTF
>TRBD1|few|TRBV12-3/TRBV12-4|TRBJ2-7
TGTGCCAGCAGTAACAGGGGATACTACGAGCAGTACTTC
CASSNRGYYEQYF
>TRBD1|few|TRBV15|TRBJ1-5
TGTGCCACCAGCAGGGGACCGGGACAGGGGGCAGATCAGCCCCAGCATTTT
CATSRGPGQGADQPQHF
>TRBD2|-|TRBV5-1|TRBJ2-5
TGCGCCAGCAGCGTGGGGACTACTCCCCAAGAGACCCAGTACTTC
CASSVGTTPQETQYF
>-|once|TRBV29-1|TRBJ1-2
TGCAGCGAACGGACTTTAGGGGAGGGCTACACCTTC
CSERTLGEGYTF
>-|-|TRBV27|TRBJ2-5
TGTGCCAGCAACGTACGGGAAGAGACCCAGTACTTC
CASNVREETQYF
>-|few|TRBV7-2|TRBJ2-7
TGTGCCAGCAGCCAGGACAGCGCCTACGAGCAGTACTTC
CASSQDSAYEQYF
>-|-|TRBV27|TRBJ1-5
TGTGCCAGCAGTTTCCTGGATCAGCCCCAGCATTTT
CASSFLDQPQHF
>TRBD1|few|TRBV7-3|TRBJ1-6
TGTGCCAACGGGGACAGGGGACGCCGCTCACCCCTCCACTTT
CANGDRGRRSPLHF
>-|few|TRBV7-9|TRBJ2-1
TGTGCCAGCAGCCCGCACCCCCGGACAGCCAAAAATGAGCAGTTCTTC
CASSPHPRTAKNEQFF
>-|-|TRBV5-1|TRBJ2-4
TGCGCCAGCAGCTGGCATCAAGGGGACATTCAGTGCTTC
CASSWHQGDIQCF
>TRBD1|-|TRBV3-1|TRBJ2-3
TGTGCCAACAGCCAAGAAGGGACAGTGGGCACAGATACGCAGTATTTT
CANSQEGTVGTDTQYF
>TRBD1|-|TRBV27|TRBJ2-1
TGTGCCAGCAGTATTACAGGGGACTCCTACAATGAGCAGTTCTTC
CASSITGDSYNEQFF
>-|few|TRBV29-1|TRBJ2-7
TGCAGCGTAGGGACGGGGGACTCCTACGAGCGGTACTTC
CSVGTGDSYERYF
>TRBD1|few|TRBV18|TRBJ2-1
TGTGCCAGCTCACCACCTAACAGGGGTTACAATGAGCAGTTCTTC
CASSPPNRGYNEQFF
>-|-|TRBV15|TRBJ1-4
TGTGCCACCCAGCAACCCGGGGCTTCTAATGAAAAACTGTTTTTT
CATQQPGASNEKLFF
>-|-|TRBV27|TRBJ1-1
TGTGCCAGCAGTTTTAATTGGGAGGACACTGAAGCTTTCTTT
CASSFNWEDTEAFF
>TRBD2|few|TRBV5-6|TRBJ2-3
TGTGCCAGCAGCTTGACTAGCGTGGGCACAGATACGCAGTATTTT
CASSLTSVGTDTQYF
>-|-|TRBV12-3/TRBV12-4|TRBJ2-1
TGTGCCAGCAGTTGGCCCCCATTCTACAATGAGCAGCTCTTC
CASSWPPFYNEQLF
>TRBD2|few|TRBV12-3/TRBV12-4|TRBJ2-5
TGTGCCAGCAGTTTTTTAGCGGGAGCAGGGCAAGAGACCCAGTACTTC
CASSFLAGAGQETQYF
>-|many|TRBV6-5|TRBJ1-6
TGTGCCAGCAGTTACTCGCCCGTCAACGGGATTAATTCACCCCTCCACTTT
CASSYSPVNGINSPLHF
>TRBD1|-|TRBV15|TRBJ1-2
TGTGCCACCAGCAGAGGGTCGACAGGGCGGCCCTATGGCTACACCTTC
CATSRGSTGRPYGYTF
>-|few|TRBV7-9|TRBJ1-4
TGTGCCAGCAGCTTGGGGGAGACTAATGAAAAACTGTTTTTT
CASSLGETNEKLFF